These 23 T cell receptor beta chains share one sample of origin, sequenced in a study of shared clonotypes between healthy human individuals. Naive CD8 populations comprised CD45RO-negative cells positively selected for CCR7, excluding terminally differentiated effector memory CD45RA+ cells. Some clones are missing from TCRdb's copy, which holds only in-frame ones; the method was immunoSEQ multiplex PCR. Among around 2.1 million clones listed, about 93% were seen once. What was sequenced was naive CD8+ T cells from PBMCs. Receptors were obtained from a man in his late teens or twenties in good health. Some clones in this sample may be carry-over from other donors' samples.

V gene TRBV5-1 combines with J gene TRBJ2-7; D is possibly TRBD2 (5 bases). Trimming left V 0 bases short and J 7 bases short, with 14 bases between. The CDR3 is made up of 14 amino acids. Germline assignment: CDR1 SGHRS and CDR2 YFSETQ. The CDR3 DNA sequence: TGCGCCAGCAGCTTGGCCGCCAGAGCGGAAGAGCAGTACTTC. This sequence encodes CASSLAARAEEQYF.

This chain connects TRBV6-5 to TRBJ2-1; tentative D call: TRBD1 (5 bases). Germline-derived CDR1 and CDR2 are MNHEY and SVGAGI. This CDR3 comprises 14 residues. Trimming cost V 6 bases and J 6 bases, with 15 bases left between them. The CDR3 here is CASSRSTGFNEQFF. The CDR3 DNA reads as TGTGCCAGCAGCAGATCCACAGGATTCAATGAGCAGTTCTTC.

This rearrangement joins TRBV7-9 to TRBJ2-7; D is unclear. Trimming removed 5 bases from V and 1 base from J, with 15 bases in between. Germline CDR1 and CDR2: SEHNR and FQNEAQ (reference sequence). This CDR3 region has 15 residues. The CDR3 DNA reads as TGTGCCAGCAGCGCCGGAGCTGTCCGATCCTACGAGCAGTACTTC. This translates into CASSAGAVRSYEQYF.

The chain employs TRBV7-8 and TRBJ2-7, with 8 bases identical to TRBD1. The V segment lost 5 bases and the J segment 2 bases; nucleotides outside the gene matches: 8. The germline V gene encodes CDR1 SGHVS and CDR2 FQNEAQ. The CDR3 is made up of 15 amino acids. The CDR3 protein is CASSQSATGAYEQYF. In DNA form, the CDR3 reads TGTGCCAGCAGCCAATCCGCGACAGGGGCCTACGAGCAGTACTTC.

J is TRBJ2-1 and V is TRBV6-6, with D perhaps TRBD1 or TRBD2 (5 bases each). Germline assignment: CDR1 MNHNY and CDR2 SVGAGI (reference sequence). Trimming stripped 3 bases from V and 14 bases from J, with 17 bases between. CDR3 length: 13 amino acids. DNA for the CDR3: TGTGCCAGCAGTTATGGGGCTGGAGGTATTGAGTTCTTC. It translates to CASSYGAGGIEFF.

V and J are TRBV5-8 and TRBJ1-5, with 7 bases identical to TRBD1. Germline CDR1 and CDR2: SGHTS and YDEGEE. The CDR3 is 16 residues long. The V and J ends lost 5 bases and 4 bases, in that order; junction bases with no gene match: 12. CDR3 DNA sequence: TGTGCCAGCAGACCCCCGGCGGGACAGTGGAATCAGCCCCAGCATTTT. Translated, it gives CASRPPAGQWNQPQHF.

The chain recombines TRBV19 with TRBJ1-2, with D possibly TRBD1 on 5 matching bases. V was cut by 1 base and J by 10 bases, with 28 bases left in between. The CDR3 totals 18 residues. Germline lookup yields CDR1 LNHDA and CDR2 SQIVND (reference sequence). The CDR3 nucleotides are TGTGCCAGTAGTATAGTTGGTGAGGACATATTTCAAACCGGCGACTACACCTTC. This sequence encodes CASSIVGEDIFQTGDYTF.

On this clone itself: Distinct nucleotide sequences in the sample also encode this CDR3. The V call is TRBV27, the J call TRBJ1-2; D is uncertain. CDR1 is MNHEY, CDR2 SMNVEV, per germline (reference sequence). This CDR3 is built from 13 residues. V was clipped by 4 bases and J by 8 bases, with 14 bases between them. The DNA of the CDR3 is TGTGCCAGCAGTTGGGGAGGCGGGGAAGGCTACACCTTC. Translation gives CASSWGGGEGYTF.

The chain joins TRBV7-9 to TRBJ2-7, with 9 bases fitting TRBD2. V trimming: 5 bases; J trimming: 2 bases; junction bases outside the gene matches: 16. The CDR3 spans 18 residues. CDR1 SEHNR and CDR2 FQNEAQ come from the germline V gene (reference sequence). CDR3 bases: TGTGCCAGCAGCCACCGTTTATTGATAGCGGGAGCGACCTACGAGCAGTACTTC. Protein: CASSHRLLIAGATYEQYF.

The chain has TRBV9 and TRBJ1-5; D unresolved. The V end lost 2 bases, the J end lost 6 bases, and 9 bases lay between the germline ends. The CDR3 runs to 13 residues. The germline V gene encodes CDR1 SGDLS and CDR2 YYNGEE. The DNA for the CDR3 is TGTGCCAGCAGCGTCGGGTCGGGTCAGCCCCAGCATTTT. Translating gives CASSVGSGQPQHF.

About this clone itself: Within the sample, other DNA sequences also encode this same CDR3. V usage is TRBV29-1 and J usage is TRBJ2-1; 11 bases agree with TRBD2. There are 14 residues in the CDR3. Germline CDR1 SQVTM, CDR2 ANQGSEA. V dropped 4 bases and J dropped 4; count of bases not matched to a gene: 3. The CDR3 DNA sequence: TGCAGCGTTGTCGGGACTAGCGGTTACAATGAGCAGTTCTTC. Translation gives CSVVGTSGYNEQFF.

The chain carries TRBV6-1 and TRBJ2-2; the D call may be TRBD1 or TRBD2 (5 bases each). The V gene's germline CDR1 is MNHNS and CDR2 SASEGT. V lost 11 bases and J lost 4, with 11 bases in between. CDR3 length equals 12 residues. CDR3 sequence: CAEGWGTGELFF. The CDR3 bases are TGTGCCGAGGGGTGGGGCACCGGGGAGCTGTTTTTT.

The genes are TRBV29-1 and TRBJ2-3; D perhaps matches TRBD1 (5 bases). Germline V gives CDR1 SQVTM, CDR2 ANQGSEA. V lost 1 base and J lost 0, with 14 bases in between. This CDR3 has 16 amino acids. CDR3 residues: CSVEGGRTSSTDTQYF. The CDR3 bases are TGCAGCGTTGAAGGCGGCAGGACAAGTAGCACAGATACGCAGTATTTT.

The chain carries TRBV5-8 and TRBJ1-2; maybe TRBD1 (6 bases). V was cut by 4 bases and J by 3 bases, with 16 bases left in between. There are 15 residues in the CDR3. Per the germline V gene, CDR1 is SGHTS and CDR2 is YDEGEE. CDR3: CASSPFGQQYYGYTF. The CDR3 nucleotides read TGTGCCAGCAGCCCCTTCGGACAGCAATACTATGGCTACACCTTC.

This chain uses TRBV6-6 with TRBJ1-2; D unresolved. The CDR3 totals 16 residues. V was cut by 0 bases and J by 3 bases, with 14 bases left in between. Germline V gene data show CDR1 as MNHNY and CDR2 as SVGAGI (reference sequence). The CDR3, as DNA: TGTGCCAGCAGTTACTCGTCGGTGGGGATCGACTATGGCTACACCTTC. As protein: CASSYSSVGIDYGYTF.

The J gene is TRBJ1-3, the V gene TRBV27, with 7 bases fitting TRBD1. The germline V gene has CDR1 MNHEY and CDR2 SMNVEV (reference sequence). This CDR3 contains 17 residues. Trimming removed 5 bases from V and 0 bases from J; junction bases left unmatched: 10. CDR3 coding DNA: TGTGCCAGCAGTACCCGACAGGGTCCCATCTCTGGAAACACCATATATTTT. Amino acid sequence: CASSTRQGPISGNTIYF.

V usage is TRBV5-1 and J usage is TRBJ2-5; possibly TRBD2 for D (5 bases). V was trimmed by 4 bases and J by 1 base, leaving 11 bases between them. This CDR3 comprises 14 residues. Germline CDR1 reads SGHRS; CDR2 reads YFSETQ. The CDR3 nucleotides are TGCGCCAGCAGCCCCCACGGGGTCCAAGAGACCCAGTACTTC. Translating it yields CASSPHGVQETQYF.

This rearrangement joins TRBV7-9 to TRBJ2-7; D is ambiguous. CDR1 and CDR2 (germline): SEHNR, FQNEAQ (reference sequence). The CDR3 is made up of 13 amino acids. Trimming shortened V by 0 bases and J by 5 bases, and 8 bases separated the two germline ends. CDR3 nucleotides: TGTGCCAGCAGCTTAGCAGGGCAGCACGAGCAGTACTTC. Amino acids: CASSLAGQHEQYF.

This clone was observed once. At the DNA level, this CDR3 is encoded by other sequences in the same sample as well. The gene calls are TRBV19 and TRBJ2-7, with 8 bases fitting TRBD1. V lost 3 bases to trimming and J lost 6 bases; unmatched junction nucleotides: 7. This CDR3 comprises 14 residues. CDR1 is LNHDA, CDR2 SQIVND, per germline (reference sequence). Here the CDR3 reads CASSIRQGAAEQYF. The CDR3 bases are TGTGCCAGTAGTATCAGGCAGGGGGCGGCCGAGCAGTACTTC.

V gene TRBV5-8 combines with J gene TRBJ2-1; TRBD1 matches at 8 bases. Trimming took 0 bases from V and 2 from J; bases not matched to a gene: 1. The CDR3 contains 15 residues. Germline CDR1 SGHTS, CDR2 YDEGEE. In nucleotides, the CDR3 is TGTGCCAGCAGCTTGGTACAGGGGGCCTACAATGAGCAGTTCTTC. It is translated as CASSLVQGAYNEQFF. Based on the CDR3 plus reference TRBV5-8 and TRBJ2-1, the full variable domain is EAGVTQSPTHLIKTRGQQATLRCSPISGHTSVYWYQQALGLGLQFLLWYDEGEERNRGNFPPRFSGRQFPNYSSELNVNALELEDSALYLCASSLVQGAYNEQFFGPGTRLTVL.

This clone has only one observation. The chain combines TRBV9 with TRBJ2-5; 12 positions match TRBD1. The DNA matches TRBJ2-7 better at its end, which makes the J call doubtful. Looked up from germline, CDR1 is SGDLS and CDR2 is YYNGEE. CDR3 length: 15 amino acids. The CDR3 protein is CASSARDRGRAEQYF. In DNA, the CDR3 is TGTGCCAGCAGCGCAAGGGACAGGGGGCGCGCCGAGCAGTACTTC.

The rearrangement uses TRBV6-5 and TRBJ2-1, with a tentative D call TRBD1 (5 bases). The CDR3 runs 12 residues. From germline, CDR1 is MNHEY and CDR2 SVGAGI. Trimming removed 7 bases from V and 4 bases from J, with 8 bases in between. CDR3 sequence reads: CASTGMYNEQFF. The CDR3, as DNA: TGTGCCAGCACAGGGATGTACAATGAGCAGTTCTTC.

The rearrangement uses TRBV10-3 and TRBJ2-7; 8 nucleotides agree with TRBD2. CDR3 length: 14 residues. J gave up 7 bases and V 5 bases, and 10 bases lay outside the gene matches. CDR1 is ENHRY and CDR2 is SYGVKD in the germline V gene. CDR3 protein: CAISLGGANREQYF. CDR3 bases: TGTGCCATCAGTCTCGGGGGGGCCAATAGGGAGCAGTACTTC.